This T cell receptor (beta chain) comes out of a study of T cell responses to AZD1222 COVID-19 vaccine. The ends lost 3 bases at V and 8 bases at J; junction bases unmatched: 10. This CDR3 region has 16 residues. Germline lookup yields CDR1 SGHAT and CDR2 FQNNGV. Clones were read by immunoSEQ multiplex PCR, and TCRdb kept only the in-frame ones, dropping some. The data contain roughly 180,000 clones, just over 90% of them singletons. This receptor was obtained from an adult who received the AZD1222 COVID-19 vaccine. The input for sequencing was peripheral blood, taken 28 days after the second AZD1222 dose. The J gene is TRBJ2-1, the V gene TRBV11-2, with 10 nucleotides matching TRBD2. The CDR3 DNA is TGTGCCAGCAGCTTTATAGCGGGGGGCCGTAGGGATGAGCAGTTCTTC. This sequence encodes CASSFIAGGRRDEQFF.